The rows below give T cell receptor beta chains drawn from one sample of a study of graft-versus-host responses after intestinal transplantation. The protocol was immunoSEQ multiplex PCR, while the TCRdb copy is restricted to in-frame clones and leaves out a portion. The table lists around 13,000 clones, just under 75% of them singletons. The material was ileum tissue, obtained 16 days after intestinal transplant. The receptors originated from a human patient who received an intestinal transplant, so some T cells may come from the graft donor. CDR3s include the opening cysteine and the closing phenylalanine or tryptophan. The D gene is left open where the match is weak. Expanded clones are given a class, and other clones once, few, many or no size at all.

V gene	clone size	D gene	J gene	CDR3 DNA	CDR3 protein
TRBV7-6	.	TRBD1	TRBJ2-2	TGTGCCAGCAGCTACCCAGGGACAGGTCGGTCCGGGGAGCTGTTTTTT	CASSYPGTGRSGELFF
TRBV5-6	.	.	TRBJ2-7	TGTGCCAGCAGCTTGGTAGGGGGCGAGCAGTACTTC	CASSLVGGEQYF
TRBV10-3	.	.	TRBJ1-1	TGTGCCACCCATGCGTGGGCCCGGCCAGACGCTTTCTTT	CATHAWARPDAFF
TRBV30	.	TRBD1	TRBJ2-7	TGTGCCTGGGGCGGGACAGGGCCCTACGAGCAGTACTTC	CAWGGTGPYEQYF
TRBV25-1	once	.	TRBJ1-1	TGTGCCAGCAGTGAATGGAGTTTGAACACTGAAGCTTTCTTT	CASSEWSLNTEAFF
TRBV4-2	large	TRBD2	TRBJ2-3	TGTGCCAGCAGCCAAAGAGCGGGAGGAACCACAGATACGCAGTATTTT	CASSQRAGGTTDTQYF
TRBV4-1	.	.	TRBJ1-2	TGCGCCAGCAGCCATCCTCTCATCGGGGGGAATGGCTACACCTTC	CASSHPLIGGNGYTF
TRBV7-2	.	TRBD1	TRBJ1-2	TGTGCCAGCGGTAACAGGGGGCGCTGGGGCTACACCTTC	CASGNRGRWGYTF
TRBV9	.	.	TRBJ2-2	TGTGCCAGCAGCGGTGCGGGGAGTACGGCCGGGGAGCTGTTTTTT	CASSGAGSTAGELFF
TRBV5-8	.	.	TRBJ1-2	TGTGCCAGCAGCTTGCTGGGGGGCTATGGCTACACCTTC	CASSLLGGYGYTF
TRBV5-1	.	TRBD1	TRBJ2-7	TGCGCCAGCAGCACAGGGGGCTACGAGCAGTACTTC	CASSTGGYEQYF
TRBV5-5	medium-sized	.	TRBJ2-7	TGTGCCAGCACCCGTTCGGTCAGGGTGTTGGACGAGCAGTACTTC	CASTRSVRVLDEQYF
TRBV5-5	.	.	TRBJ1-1	TGTGCCAGCAGCCTGGATCTAAACCCAAACACTGAAGCTTTCTTT	CASSLDLNPNTEAFF
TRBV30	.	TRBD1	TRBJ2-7	TGTGCCTGGGCCGGGACAGGGAAAGCCGAGCAGTACTTC	CAWAGTGKAEQYF
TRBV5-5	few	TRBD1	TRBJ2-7	TGTGCCAGCAGCCTGGGACAGGGTCGGTACGAGCAGTACTTC	CASSLGQGRYEQYF
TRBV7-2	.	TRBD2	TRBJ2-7	TGTGCCAGCAGCCAGAGGCGACTAGCGGGGTTTGAGCAGTACTTC	CASSQRRLAGFEQYF
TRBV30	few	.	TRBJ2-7	TGTGCCTGGAGTGTCGCGGGCAGCGAGCAGTACTTC	CAWSVAGSEQYF
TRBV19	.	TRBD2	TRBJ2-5	TGTGCCAGTAGTCGGCGGGAGGGCTGGGAGACCCAGTACTTC	CASSRREGWETQYF
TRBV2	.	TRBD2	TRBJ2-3	TGTGCCACCAGGGAGGCGGGAGCCAGCACAGATACGCAGTATTTT	CATREAGASTDTQYF
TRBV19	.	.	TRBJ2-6	TGTGCCAGTAGGCCCGGAGCGGCTGGGGCCAACGTCCTGACTTTC	CASRPGAAGANVLTF
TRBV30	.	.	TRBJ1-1	TGTGCCTGGAGTGTCCCAGGCATGAACACTGAAGCTTTCTTT	CAWSVPGMNTEAFF
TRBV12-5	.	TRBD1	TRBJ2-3	TGTGCTAGTGGCCCTAGACCGGGACAGCTCACAGATACGCAGTATTTT	CASGPRPGQLTDTQYF
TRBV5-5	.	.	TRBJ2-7	TGTGCCAGCAGCTTGACCGGAGACGAGCAGTACTTC	CASSLTGDEQYF
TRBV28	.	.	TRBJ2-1	TGTGCCAGCAGTTTATTGCGGGGCTCCTACAATGAGCAGTTCTTC	CASSLLRGSYNEQFF
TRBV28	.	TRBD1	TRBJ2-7	TGTGCCAGCAGTTTAGTGGGACCGACAGGGGACGAGCAGTACTTC	CASSLVGPTGDEQYF
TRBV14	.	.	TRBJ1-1	TGTGCCAGCAGCCAAGGGCCGTGGGTGAGGACTTTCTTT	CASSQGPWVRTFF
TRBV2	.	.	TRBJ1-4	TGTGCCAGCGACTCCAATGAAAAACTGTTTTTT	CASDSNEKLFF
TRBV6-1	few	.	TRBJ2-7	TGTGCCAGCCAGAGCAATACAGGGCCGGCCTACGAGCAGTACTTC	CASQSNTGPAYEQYF
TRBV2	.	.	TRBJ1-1	TGTGCCAGCAGGATGGGTCGTTCCGGGTCGCCAGCTTTCTTT	CASRMGRSGSPAFF
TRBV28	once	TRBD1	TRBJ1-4	TGTGCCAGCGGAAACCGGGACAGGGGTTGGGAAAAACTGTTTTTT	CASGNRDRGWEKLFF
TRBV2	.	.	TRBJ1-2	TGTGCCAGCAGCTGGACTCCCGCTAACTATGGCTACACCTTC	CASSWTPANYGYTF
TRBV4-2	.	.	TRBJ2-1	TGTGCCAGCAGCCCCCGAGTAGCTCACAATGAGCAGTTCTTC	CASSPRVAHNEQFF
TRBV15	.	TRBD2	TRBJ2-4	TGTGCCACCAGCAGCAGACTAGCACTAGCCAAAAACATTCAGTACTTC	CATSSRLALAKNIQYF
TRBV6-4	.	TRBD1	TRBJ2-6	TGTGCCAGCAGTGACACGAAGAATTGGGGACAGTCGAACTCTGGGGCCAACGTCCTGACTTTC	CASSDTKNWGQSNSGANVLTF
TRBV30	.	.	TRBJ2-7	TGTGCCTGGTGGGTGCCCCGATCCGGACCCACTGGAGGACACGAGCAGTACTTC	CAWWVPRSGPTGGHEQYF
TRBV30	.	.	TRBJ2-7	TGTGCCTGGAGACCCGAGGTGGGCGAGCAGTACTTC	CAWRPEVGEQYF
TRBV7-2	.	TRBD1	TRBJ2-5	TGTGCCAGCAGGGCCTGGACAGGACAAGAGACCCAGTACTTC	CASRAWTGQETQYF
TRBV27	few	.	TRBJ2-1	TGTGCCAGCAACTTCGGGAATGAGCAGTTCTTC	CASNFGNEQFF
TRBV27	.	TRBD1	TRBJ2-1	TGTGCCAGCAGTTGGGGGACAGGGGGCGGGTATGAGCAGTTCTTC	CASSWGTGGGYEQFF
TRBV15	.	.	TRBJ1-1	TGTGCCACCAGCGGAAGGGGCAGTACACTATATAACACTGAAGCTTTCTTT	CATSGRGSTLYNTEAFF
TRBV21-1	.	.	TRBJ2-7	TGTGCCAGCAGCAAATCCTTCAGGGATTCAGCCTACGAGCAGTACTTC	CASSKSFRDSAYEQYF